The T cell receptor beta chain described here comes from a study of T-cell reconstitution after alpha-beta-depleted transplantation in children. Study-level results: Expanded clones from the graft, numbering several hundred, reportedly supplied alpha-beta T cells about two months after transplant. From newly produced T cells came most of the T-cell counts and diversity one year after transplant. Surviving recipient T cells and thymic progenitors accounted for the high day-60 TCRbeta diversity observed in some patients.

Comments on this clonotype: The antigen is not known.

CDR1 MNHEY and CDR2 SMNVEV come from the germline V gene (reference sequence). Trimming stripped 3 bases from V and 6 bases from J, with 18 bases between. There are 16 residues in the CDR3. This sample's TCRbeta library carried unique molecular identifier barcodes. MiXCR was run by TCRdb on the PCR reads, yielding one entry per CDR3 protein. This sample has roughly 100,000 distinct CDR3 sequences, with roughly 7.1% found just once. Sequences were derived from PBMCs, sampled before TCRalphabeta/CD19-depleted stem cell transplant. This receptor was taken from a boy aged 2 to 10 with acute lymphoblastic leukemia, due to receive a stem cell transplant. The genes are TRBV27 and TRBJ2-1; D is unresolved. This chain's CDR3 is CASSFRTASSTNEQFF. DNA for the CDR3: TGTGCCAGCAGTTTCCGGACGGCCTCCTCCACCAATGAGCAGTTCTTC.